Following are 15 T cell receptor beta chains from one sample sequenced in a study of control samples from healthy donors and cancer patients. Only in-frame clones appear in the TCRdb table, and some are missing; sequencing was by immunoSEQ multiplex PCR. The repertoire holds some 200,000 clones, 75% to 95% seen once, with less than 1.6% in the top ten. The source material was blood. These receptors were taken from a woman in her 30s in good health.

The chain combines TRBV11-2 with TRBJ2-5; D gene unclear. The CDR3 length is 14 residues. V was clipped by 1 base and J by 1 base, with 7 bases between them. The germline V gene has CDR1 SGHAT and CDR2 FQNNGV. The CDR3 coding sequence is TGTGCCAGCAGCTTAGGTGGCACCCAAGAGACCCAGTACTTC. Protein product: CASSLGGTQETQYF.

CDR3 region: CASSQGGQGVYGYTF. The CDR3 DNA is TGCGCCAGCAGCCAGGGGGGACAGGGGGTATATGGCTACACCTTC. The chain recombines TRBV4-1 with TRBJ1-2; 11 bases align to TRBD1. Germline V CDR1 and CDR2: MGHRA, YSYEKL. The CDR3 is 15 residues long. With 3 bases clipped from V and 5 bases from J, the junction kept 5 bases outside the gene matches.

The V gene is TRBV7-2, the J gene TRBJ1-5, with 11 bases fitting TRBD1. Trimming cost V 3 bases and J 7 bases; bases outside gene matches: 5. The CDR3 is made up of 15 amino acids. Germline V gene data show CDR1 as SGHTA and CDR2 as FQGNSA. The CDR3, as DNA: TGTGCCAGCAGCTTGGGGACAGGGGGAAGACAGCCCCAGCATTTT. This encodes CASSLGTGGRQPQHF.

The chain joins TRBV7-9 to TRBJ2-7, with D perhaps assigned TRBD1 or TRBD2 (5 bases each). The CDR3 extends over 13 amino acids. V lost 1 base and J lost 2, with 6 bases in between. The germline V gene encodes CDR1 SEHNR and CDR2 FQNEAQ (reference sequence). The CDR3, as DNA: TGTGCCAGCAGCTTAGAGGGACCCTACGAGCAGTACTTC. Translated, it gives CASSLEGPYEQYF.

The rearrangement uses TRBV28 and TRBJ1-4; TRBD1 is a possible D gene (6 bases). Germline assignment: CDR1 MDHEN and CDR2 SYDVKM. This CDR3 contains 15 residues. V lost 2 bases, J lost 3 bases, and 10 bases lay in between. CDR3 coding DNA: TGTGCCAGCAGTTTAGGAGGGGGATCTAATGAAAAACTGTTTTTT. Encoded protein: CASSLGGGSNEKLFF.

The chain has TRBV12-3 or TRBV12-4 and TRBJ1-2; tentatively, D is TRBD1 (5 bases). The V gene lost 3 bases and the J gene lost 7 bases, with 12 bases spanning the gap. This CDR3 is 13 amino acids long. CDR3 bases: TGTGCCAGCAGTTTGGGCAGGGTGGGTGGCTACACCTTC. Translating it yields CASSLGRVGGYTF.

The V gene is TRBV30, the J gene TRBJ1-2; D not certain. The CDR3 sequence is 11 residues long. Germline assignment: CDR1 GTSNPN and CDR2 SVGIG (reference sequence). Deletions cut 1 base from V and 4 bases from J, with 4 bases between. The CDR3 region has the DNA TGTGCCTGGAGTGCGGCCTATGGCTACACCTTC. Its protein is CAWSAAYGYTF. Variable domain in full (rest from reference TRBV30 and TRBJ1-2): SQTIHQWPATLVQPVGSPLSLECTVEGTSNPNLYWYRQAAGRGLQLLFYSVGIGQISSEVPQNLSASRPQDRQFILSSKKLLLSDSGFYLCAWSAAYGYTFGSGTRLTVV.

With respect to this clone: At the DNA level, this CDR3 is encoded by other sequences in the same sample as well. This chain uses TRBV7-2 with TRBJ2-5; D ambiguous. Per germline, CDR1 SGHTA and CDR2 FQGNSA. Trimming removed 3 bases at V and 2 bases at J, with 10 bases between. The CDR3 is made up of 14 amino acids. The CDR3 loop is CASSFRQAQETQYF. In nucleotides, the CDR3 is TGTGCCAGCAGCTTCAGGCAGGCTCAAGAGACCCAGTACTTC.

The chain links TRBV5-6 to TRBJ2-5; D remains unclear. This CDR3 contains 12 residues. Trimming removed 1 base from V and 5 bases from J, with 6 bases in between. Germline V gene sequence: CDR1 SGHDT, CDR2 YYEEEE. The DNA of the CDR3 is TGTGCCAGCAGCTTGCTCGGGGAGACCCAGTACTTC. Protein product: CASSLLGETQYF. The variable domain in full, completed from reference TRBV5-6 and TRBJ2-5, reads DAGVTQSPTHLIKTRGQQVTLRCSPKSGHDTVSWYQQALGQGPQFIFQYYEEEERQRGNFPDRFSGHQFPNYSSELNVNALLLGDSALYLCASSLLGETQYFGPGTRLLVL.

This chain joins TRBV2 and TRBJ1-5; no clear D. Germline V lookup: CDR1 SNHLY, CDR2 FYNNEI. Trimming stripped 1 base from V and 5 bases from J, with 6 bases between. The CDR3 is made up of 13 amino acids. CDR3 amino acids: CASSEVRDQPQHF. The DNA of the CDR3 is TGTGCCAGCAGTGAAGTAAGAGATCAGCCCCAGCATTTT.

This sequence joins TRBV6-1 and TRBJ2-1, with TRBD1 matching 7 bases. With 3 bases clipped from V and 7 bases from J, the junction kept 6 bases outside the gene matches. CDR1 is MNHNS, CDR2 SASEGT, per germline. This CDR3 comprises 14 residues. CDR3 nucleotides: TGTGCCAGCAGTGACCCTACAGGGGTTAATGAGCAGTTCTTC. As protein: CASSDPTGVNEQFF.

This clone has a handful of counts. The CDR3 region has the DNA TGTGCCAGCAGCCAAGCGCCCGACTCTGGGGCCAACGTCCTGACTTTC. This codes for CASSQAPDSGANVLTF. This chain connects TRBV4-2 to TRBJ2-6, with D uncertain. Germline CDR1 is LGHNA and CDR2 is YNFKEQ. The CDR3 consists of 16 residues. V lost 1 base to trimming and J lost 0 bases, with 7 bases between them.

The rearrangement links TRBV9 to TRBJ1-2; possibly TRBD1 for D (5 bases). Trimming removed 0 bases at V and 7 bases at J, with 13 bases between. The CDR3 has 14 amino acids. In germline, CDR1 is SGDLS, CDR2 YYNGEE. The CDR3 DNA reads TGTGCCAGCAGCGTAGCTGGTAGGGGCCTTGGCTACACCTTC. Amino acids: CASSVAGRGLGYTF. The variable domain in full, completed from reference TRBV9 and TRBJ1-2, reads DSGVTQTPKHLITATGQRVTLRCSPRSGDLSVYWYQQSLDQGLQFLIQYYNGEERAKGNILERFSAQQFPDLHSELNLSSLELGDSALYFCASSVAGRGLGYTFGSGTRLTVV.

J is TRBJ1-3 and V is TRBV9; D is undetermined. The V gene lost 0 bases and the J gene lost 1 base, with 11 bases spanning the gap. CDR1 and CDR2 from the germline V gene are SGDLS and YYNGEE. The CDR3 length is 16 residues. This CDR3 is CASSVAIAGSGNTIYF. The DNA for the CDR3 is TGTGCCAGCAGCGTAGCCATCGCAGGATCTGGAAACACCATATATTTT.

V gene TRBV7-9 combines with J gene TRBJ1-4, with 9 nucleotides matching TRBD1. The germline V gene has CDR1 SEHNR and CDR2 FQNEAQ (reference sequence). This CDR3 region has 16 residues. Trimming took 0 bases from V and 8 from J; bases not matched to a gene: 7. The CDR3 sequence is CASSLAGTGPGEKLFF. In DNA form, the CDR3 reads TGTGCCAGCAGCTTAGCGGGGACAGGGCCGGGGGAAAAACTGTTTTTT.